These 17 T cell receptor beta chains share one sample of origin, sequenced in a study of cytomegalovirus exposure and HLA in healthy donors. Vbeta (60) and Jbeta (13) primers were used in the PCR. Generated by immunoSEQ multiplex PCR, the TCRdb table keeps only in-frame clones and is missing some. The sample holds under 150,000 clones, around 79% seen once. Sequences were obtained from PBMCs. These receptors all come from a female donor in good health and CMV-seronegative.

The genes are TRBV29-1 and TRBJ2-1, with TRBD2 identical over 10 bases. The germline V gene has CDR1 SQVTM and CDR2 ANQGSEA. The CDR3 covers 15 residues. J was trimmed by 3 bases and V by 5 bases; bases with no gene match: 7. CDR3 region: CSVQFLAGVYNEQFF. The CDR3 DNA reads TGCAGCGTTCAGTTCCTAGCGGGAGTCTACAATGAGCAGTTCTTC.

The genes are TRBV2 and TRBJ1-3; 10 bases line up with TRBD1. The V gene's germline CDR1 is SNHLY and CDR2 FYNNEI. This CDR3 is built from 15 residues. J was trimmed by 4 bases and V by 5 bases; bases with no gene match: 5. The CDR3 loop reads CASSFRDRGGNTIYF. The CDR3 DNA sequence: TGTGCCAGCAGTTTCCGGGACAGGGGCGGAAACACCATATATTTT.

The chain couples TRBV10-3 to TRBJ2-3; TRBD2 matches 12 bases. The CDR3 is 16 residues long. Germline V gives CDR1 ENHRY, CDR2 SYGVKD. The J segment lost 7 bases and the V segment lost 5 bases, leaving 10 bases of the junction unmatched. The CDR3 spells CAISTTGTSGPNTQYF. The CDR3 nucleotides are TGTGCCATCAGTACTACCGGGACTAGCGGGCCTAATACGCAGTATTTT.

This clone appeared once. This chain connects TRBV30 to TRBJ2-5, with D perhaps TRBD1 (5 bases). CDR3 length: 14 residues. The V end lost 4 bases, the J end lost 5 bases, and 17 bases lay between the germline ends. Germline lookup yields CDR1 GTSNPN and CDR2 SVGIG (reference sequence). The CDR3 nucleotides read TGTGCCTGGACAAGGGCAGGGTTTTTGGAGACCCAGTACTTC. Amino acid sequence: CAWTRAGFLETQYF.

The chain carries TRBV25-1 and TRBJ1-1; weak D call: TRBD1 (5 bases). Germline V gene data show CDR1 as MGHDK and CDR2 as SYGVNS. Trimming took 6 bases from V and 8 from J, leaving 16 bases between them. The CDR3 spans 13 residues. The CDR3 coding sequence is TGTGCCAGCAGCCGGGACTCCCATGTAGAAGCTTTCTTT. This gives the protein CASSRDSHVEAFF.

This clone was seen a single time. The CDR3 spells CASSQGQGNGREKLFF. The CDR3 nucleotides read TGCGCCAGCAGCCAAGGACAGGGGAATGGGCGTGAAAAACTGTTTTTT. The chain recombines TRBV4-1 with TRBJ1-4; 8 bases agree with TRBD1. The CDR3 runs 16 residues. V lost 1 base to trimming and J lost 7 bases; unmatched junction nucleotides: 8. The germline V gene has CDR1 MGHRA and CDR2 YSYEKL.

The chain links TRBV10-2 to TRBJ1-3; 7 nucleotides match TRBD1. Looked up from germline, CDR1 is WSHSY and CDR2 is SAAADI. V dropped 6 bases and J dropped 0; count of bases not matched to a gene: 5. CDR3 length equals 15 residues. CDR3 amino acids: CASRDRDSSGNTIYF. The CDR3 DNA reads as TGCGCCAGCAGGGACCGGGACAGCTCTGGAAACACCATATATTTT.

This clone has just one count. The chain is built from TRBV19 and TRBJ1-5; D possibly corresponds to TRBD1 (6 bases). The CDR3 length is 16 residues. From germline, CDR1 is LNHDA and CDR2 SQIVND (reference sequence). V was trimmed by 5 bases and J by 2 bases, leaving 16 bases between them. CDR3 residues: CASSLSGETGNQPQHF. The CDR3 nucleotides are TGTGCCAGTAGTTTATCAGGGGAGACTGGCAATCAGCCCCAGCATTTT.

The chain links TRBV10-1 to TRBJ1-2; TRBD1 agrees at 11 bases. The CDR3 has 17 residues. J gave up 3 bases and V 0 bases, and 6 bases lay outside the gene matches. Germline-derived CDR1 and CDR2 are WNHNN and SYGVQD (reference sequence). DNA for the CDR3: TGCGCCAGCAGTGAGTCCCTCGGGACAGGGGGTGACTATGGCTACACCTTC. Residues: CASSESLGTGGDYGYTF.

This rearrangement joins TRBV6-6 to TRBJ2-7, with 10 bases that match TRBD1. Germline CDR1 and CDR2: MNHNY and SVGAGI (reference sequence). CDR3 length equals 14 residues. The trim removed 7 bases at V and 3 bases at J, leaving 6 bases unmatched. CDR3 in amino acids: CASKKGQGNYEQYF. The CDR3 DNA sequence: TGTGCCAGCAAGAAGGGACAGGGGAACTACGAGCAGTACTTC.

The rearrangement uses TRBV4-1 and TRBJ1-2, with 9 bases that match TRBD1. The CDR3 covers 15 residues. V was pared by 2 bases and J by 6 bases, with 7 bases of the junction left unmatched. The germline V gene has CDR1 MGHRA and CDR2 YSYEKL. The CDR3 DNA is TGCGCCAGCAGCCAACCCCTGGGGACAGGGAATGGCTACACCTTC. Protein product: CASSQPLGTGNGYTF.

The CDR3 bases are TGTGCCAGCAGCTTAAAACAGCTTGAAGCTTTCTTT. Translation: CASSLKQLEAFF. V is TRBV7-2 and J is TRBJ1-1; no definite D call. Germline assignment: CDR1 SGHTA and CDR2 FQGNSA. Trimming removed 2 bases from V and 7 bases from J, with 8 bases in between. The CDR3 covers 12 residues.

This clone appeared once. The rearrangement links TRBV2 to TRBJ1-4, with D perhaps TRBD1 (6 bases). The germline CDR1 and CDR2 sequences are SNHLY and FYNNEI. Trimming stripped 10 bases from V and 1 base from J, with 13 bases between. The CDR3 spans 14 residues. The CDR3 region has the DNA TGTGCCACCCACAGGGAACAAACTAATGAAAAACTGTTTTTT. Translating gives CATHREQTNEKLFF.

J is TRBJ2-1 and V is TRBV2; 11 bases map to TRBD2. Trimming cost V 6 bases and J 7 bases; bases outside gene matches: 11. Per the germline V gene, CDR1 is SNHLY and CDR2 is FYNNEI. There are 16 residues in the CDR3. The CDR3 protein is CASSPISGGAGNEQFF. In DNA, the CDR3 is TGTGCCAGCAGCCCGATTAGCGGGGGGGCGGGGAATGAGCAGTTCTTC.

The chain links TRBV6-1 to TRBJ2-7; D call uncertain. The CDR3 is 14 residues long. CDR1 is MNHNS and CDR2 is SASEGT in the germline V gene. Trimming took off 2 bases at V and 0 bases at J, with 8 bases between the two ends. The CDR3 DNA sequence: TGTGCCAGCAGTGAAATCGGTTTCTCCTACGAGCAGTACTTC. This translates into CASSEIGFSYEQYF.

V gene TRBV9 combines with J gene TRBJ1-5; D gene ambiguous. V was clipped by 0 bases and J by 4 bases, with 8 bases between them. Germline V CDR1 and CDR2: SGDLS, YYNGEE. The CDR3 length is 14 residues. Here the CDR3 reads CASSVGGGNQPQHF. The CDR3, as DNA: TGTGCCAGCAGCGTAGGTGGCGGGAATCAGCCCCAGCATTTT.

The rearrangement joins TRBV10-3 to TRBJ1-2; weak D call: TRBD1 (5 bases). This CDR3 spans 13 amino acids. Trimming left V 6 bases short and J 6 bases short, with 14 bases between. The germline V gene has CDR1 ENHRY and CDR2 SYGVKD. The CDR3 sequence: CAISRDWDHGYTF. The CDR3 DNA is TGTGCCATCAGCCGGGACTGGGATCATGGCTACACCTTC.